This TCR beta chain comes out of a study of technical replicates of blood from a handful of donors. Germline V gene lookup returns CDR1 MNHEY and CDR2 SMNVEV (reference sequence). The V end was cut by 5 bases, the J end by 8 bases, with 21 bases between. CDR3 length: 15 amino acids. The sample holds one count of this clone. The repertoire was sequenced with immunoSEQ multiplex PCR; TCRdb's copy has only in-frame clones and lacks some. This table holds about 70,000 clones, around 97% found once. Sequences were obtained from T cells isolated from PBMCs. The V call is TRBV27, the J call TRBJ1-2, with TRBD1 as a possible D gene (6 bases). This receptor was obtained from a human donor in good health. The CDR3 bases are TGTGCCAGCAGTACCTGGACAGAGGGAACCGGAGGCTACACCTTC. It yields the protein CASSTWTEGTGGYTF.